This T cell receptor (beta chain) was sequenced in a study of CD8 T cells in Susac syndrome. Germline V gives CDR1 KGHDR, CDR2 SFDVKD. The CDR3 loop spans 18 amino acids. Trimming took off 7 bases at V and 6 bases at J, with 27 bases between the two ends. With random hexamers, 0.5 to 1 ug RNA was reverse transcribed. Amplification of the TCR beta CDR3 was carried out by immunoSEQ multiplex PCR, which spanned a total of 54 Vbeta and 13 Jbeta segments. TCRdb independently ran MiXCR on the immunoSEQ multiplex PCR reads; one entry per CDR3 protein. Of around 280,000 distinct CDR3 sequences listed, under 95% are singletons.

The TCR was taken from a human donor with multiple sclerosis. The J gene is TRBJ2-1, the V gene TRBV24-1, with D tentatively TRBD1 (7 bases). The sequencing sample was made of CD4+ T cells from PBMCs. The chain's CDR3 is CATSAGGGRGKGFNEQFF. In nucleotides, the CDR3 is TGTGCCACCAGCGCCGGGGGAGGCAGGGGGAAAGGGTTCAATGAGCAGTTCTTC.